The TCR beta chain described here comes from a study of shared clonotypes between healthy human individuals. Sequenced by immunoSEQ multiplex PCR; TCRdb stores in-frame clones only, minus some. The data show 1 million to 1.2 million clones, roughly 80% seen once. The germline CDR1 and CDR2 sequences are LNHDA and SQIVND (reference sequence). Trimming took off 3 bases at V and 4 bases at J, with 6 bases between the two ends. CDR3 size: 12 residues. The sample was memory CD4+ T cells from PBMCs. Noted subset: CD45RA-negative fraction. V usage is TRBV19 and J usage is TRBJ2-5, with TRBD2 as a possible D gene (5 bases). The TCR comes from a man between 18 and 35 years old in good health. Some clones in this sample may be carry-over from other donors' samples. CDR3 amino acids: CASSMAGETQYF. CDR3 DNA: TGTGCCAGTAGTATGGCGGGAGAGACCCAGTACTTC.